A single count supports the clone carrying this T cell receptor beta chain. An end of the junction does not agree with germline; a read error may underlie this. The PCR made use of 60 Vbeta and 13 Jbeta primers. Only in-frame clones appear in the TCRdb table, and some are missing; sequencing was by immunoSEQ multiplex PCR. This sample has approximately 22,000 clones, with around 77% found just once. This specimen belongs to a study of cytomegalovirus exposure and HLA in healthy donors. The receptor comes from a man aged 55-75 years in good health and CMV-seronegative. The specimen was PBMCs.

CDR3 loop: CSSSPDRGTGNTIYF. The CDR3 coding sequence is TGTTCCAGCTCACCTGACAGGGGCACTGGAAACACCATATATTTT. The chain uses TRBV18 and TRBJ1-3, with 8 positions matching TRBD1. Germline V lookup: CDR1 KGHSH, CDR2 LQKENI. The CDR3 length is 15 residues.